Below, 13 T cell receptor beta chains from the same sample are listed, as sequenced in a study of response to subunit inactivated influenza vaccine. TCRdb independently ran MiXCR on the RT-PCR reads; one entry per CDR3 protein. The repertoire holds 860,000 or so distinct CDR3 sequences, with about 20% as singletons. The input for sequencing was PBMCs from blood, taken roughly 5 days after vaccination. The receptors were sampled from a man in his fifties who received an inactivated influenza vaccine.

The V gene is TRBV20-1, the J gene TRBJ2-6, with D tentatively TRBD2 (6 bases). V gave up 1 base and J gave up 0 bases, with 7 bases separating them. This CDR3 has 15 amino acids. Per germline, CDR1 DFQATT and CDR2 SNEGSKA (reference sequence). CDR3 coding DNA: TGCAGTGCTAGAGTCGGGGGCTCTGGGGCCAACGTCCTGACTTTC. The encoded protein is CSARVGGSGANVLTF.

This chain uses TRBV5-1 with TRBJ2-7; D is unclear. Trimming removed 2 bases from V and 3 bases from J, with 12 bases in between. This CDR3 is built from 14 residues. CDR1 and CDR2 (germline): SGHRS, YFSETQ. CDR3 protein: CASSFEARNYEQYF. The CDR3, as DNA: TGCGCCAGCAGCTTCGAGGCCCGAAACTACGAGCAGTACTTC.

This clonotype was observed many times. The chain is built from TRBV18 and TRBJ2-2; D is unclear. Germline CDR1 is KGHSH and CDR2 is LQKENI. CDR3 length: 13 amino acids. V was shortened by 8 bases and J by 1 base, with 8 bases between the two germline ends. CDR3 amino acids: CASSPLNTGELFF. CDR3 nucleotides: TGTGCCAGCAGCCCTCTGAACACCGGGGAGCTGTTTTTT.

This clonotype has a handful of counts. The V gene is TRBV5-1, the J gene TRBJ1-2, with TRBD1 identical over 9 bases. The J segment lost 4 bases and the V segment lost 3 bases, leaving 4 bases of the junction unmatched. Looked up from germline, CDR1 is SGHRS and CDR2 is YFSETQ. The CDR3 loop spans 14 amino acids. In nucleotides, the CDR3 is TGCGCCAGCAGCTCAAGACAGGGGGGCTATGGCTACACCTTC. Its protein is CASSSRQGGYGYTF.

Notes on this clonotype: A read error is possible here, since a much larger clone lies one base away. CDR3 residues: CASSPFRQIDYNEQFF. As DNA, the CDR3 is TGTGCCAGCAGCCCTTTCCGACAGATCGACTACAATGAGCAGTTCTTC. This chain connects TRBV7-2 to TRBJ2-1; D perhaps matches TRBD1 (5 bases). The CDR3 covers 16 residues. CDR1 is SGHTA and CDR2 is FQGNSA in the germline V gene. V lost 5 bases and J lost 3, with 17 bases in between.

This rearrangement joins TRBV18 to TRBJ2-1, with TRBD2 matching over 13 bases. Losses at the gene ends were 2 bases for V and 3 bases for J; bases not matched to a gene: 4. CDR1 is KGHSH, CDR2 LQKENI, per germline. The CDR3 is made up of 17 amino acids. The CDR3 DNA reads TGTGCCAGCTCACCAGGGACTAGCGGGATGAACTACAATGAGCAGTTCTTC. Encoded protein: CASSPGTSGMNYNEQFF. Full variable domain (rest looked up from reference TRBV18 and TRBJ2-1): NAGVMQNPRHLVRRRGQEARLRCSPMKGHSHVYWYRQLPEEGLKFMVYLQKENIIDESGMPKERFSAEFPKEGPSILRIQQVVRGDSAAYFCASSPGTSGMNYNEQFFGPGTRLTVL.

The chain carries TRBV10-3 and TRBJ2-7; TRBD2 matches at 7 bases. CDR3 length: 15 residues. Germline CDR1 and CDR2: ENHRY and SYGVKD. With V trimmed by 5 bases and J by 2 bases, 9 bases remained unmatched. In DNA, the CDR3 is TGTGCCATCAGTAAAGAGCGGGACGTCACCTACGAGCAGTACTTC. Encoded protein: CAISKERDVTYEQYF.

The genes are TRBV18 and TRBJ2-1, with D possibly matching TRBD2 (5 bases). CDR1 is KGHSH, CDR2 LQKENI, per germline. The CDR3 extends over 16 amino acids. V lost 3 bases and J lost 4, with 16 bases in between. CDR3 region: CASSPLPTTGYNEQFF. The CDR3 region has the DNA TGTGCCAGCTCACCCCTGCCGACTACCGGATACAATGAGCAGTTCTTC.

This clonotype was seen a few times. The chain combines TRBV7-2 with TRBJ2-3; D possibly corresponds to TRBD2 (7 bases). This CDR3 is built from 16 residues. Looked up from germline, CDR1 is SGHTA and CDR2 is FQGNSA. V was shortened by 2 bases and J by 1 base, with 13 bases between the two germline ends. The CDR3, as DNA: TGTGCCAGCAGCTTATGGGGGCGGGGGCGCACAGATACGCAGTATTTT. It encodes CASSLWGRGRTDTQYF. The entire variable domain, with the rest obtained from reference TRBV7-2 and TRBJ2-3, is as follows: GAGVSQSPSNKVTEKGKDVELRCDPISGHTALYWYRQSLGQGLEFLIYFQGNSAPDKSGLPSDRFSAERTGGSVSTLTIQRTQQEDSAVYLCASSLWGRGRTDTQYFGPGTRLTVL.

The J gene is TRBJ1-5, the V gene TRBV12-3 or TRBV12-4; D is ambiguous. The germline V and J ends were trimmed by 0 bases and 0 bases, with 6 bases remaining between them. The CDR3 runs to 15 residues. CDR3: CASSLAPYSNQPQHF. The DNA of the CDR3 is TGTGCCAGCAGTTTAGCCCCTTATAGCAATCAGCCCCAGCATTTT.

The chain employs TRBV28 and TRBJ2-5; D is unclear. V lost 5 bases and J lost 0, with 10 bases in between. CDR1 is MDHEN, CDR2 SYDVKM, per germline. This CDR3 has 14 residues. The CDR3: CASSATVYQETQYF. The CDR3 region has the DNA TGTGCCAGCAGTGCGACGGTGTACCAAGAGACCCAGTACTTC.

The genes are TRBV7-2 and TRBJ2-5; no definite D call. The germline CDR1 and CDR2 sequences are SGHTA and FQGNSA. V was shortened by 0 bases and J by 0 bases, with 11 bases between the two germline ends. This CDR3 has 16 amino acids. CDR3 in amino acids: CASSLAGRNYQETQYF. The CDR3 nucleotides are TGTGCCAGCAGCTTAGCAGGCCGGAACTACCAAGAGACCCAGTACTTC.

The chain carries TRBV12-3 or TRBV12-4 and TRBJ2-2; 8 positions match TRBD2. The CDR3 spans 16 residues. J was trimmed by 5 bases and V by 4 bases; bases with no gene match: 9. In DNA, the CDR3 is TGTGCCAGCAGTTCTCCCAGGAGCGGGGGTACCGGGGAGCTGTTTTTT. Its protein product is CASSSPRSGGTGELFF.